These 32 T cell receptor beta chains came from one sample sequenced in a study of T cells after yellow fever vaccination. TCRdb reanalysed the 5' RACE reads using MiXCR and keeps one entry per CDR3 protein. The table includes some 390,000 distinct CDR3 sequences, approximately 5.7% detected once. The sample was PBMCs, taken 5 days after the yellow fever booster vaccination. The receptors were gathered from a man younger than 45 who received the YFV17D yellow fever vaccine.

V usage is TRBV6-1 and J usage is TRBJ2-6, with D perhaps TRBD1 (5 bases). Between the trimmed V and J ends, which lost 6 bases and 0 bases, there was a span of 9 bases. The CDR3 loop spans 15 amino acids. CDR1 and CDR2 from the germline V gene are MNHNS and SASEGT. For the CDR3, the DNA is TGTGCCAGCAGATTCAGGGACTCTGGGGCCAACGTCCTGACTTTC. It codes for CASRFRDSGANVLTF.

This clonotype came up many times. In DNA, the CDR3 is TGCGCCAGCAGCTTGGTCCTCACAGATACGCAGTATTTT. Protein: CASSLVLTDTQYF. The chain uses TRBV5-1 and TRBJ2-3; no clear D. Trimming left V 0 bases short and J 2 bases short, with 4 bases between. This CDR3 region has 13 residues. The V gene's germline CDR1 is SGHRS and CDR2 YFSETQ. Full variable domain (rest looked up from reference TRBV5-1 and TRBJ2-3): KAGVTQTPRYLIKTRGQQVTLSCSPISGHRSVSWYQQTPGQGLQFLFEYFSETQRNKGNFPGRFSGRQFSNSRSEMNVSTLELGDSALYLCASSLVLTDTQYFGPGTRLTVL.

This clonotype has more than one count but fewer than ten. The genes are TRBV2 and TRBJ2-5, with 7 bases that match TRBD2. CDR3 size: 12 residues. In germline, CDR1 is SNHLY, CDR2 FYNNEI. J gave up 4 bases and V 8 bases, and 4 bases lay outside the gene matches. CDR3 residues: CASGGGGETQYF. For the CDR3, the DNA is TGTGCCAGCGGCGGCGGGGGAGAGACCCAGTACTTC.

CDR3 bases: TGCGCCAGCAGCTTGGAAGCGAACACTGAAGCTTTCTTT. Translation: CASSLEANTEAFF. The genes are TRBV5-1 and TRBJ1-1, with D unresolved. The V and J ends lost 0 bases and 1 base respectively, with 4 bases between them. The CDR3 length is 13 residues. Germline loops: CDR1 SGHRS, CDR2 YFSETQ.

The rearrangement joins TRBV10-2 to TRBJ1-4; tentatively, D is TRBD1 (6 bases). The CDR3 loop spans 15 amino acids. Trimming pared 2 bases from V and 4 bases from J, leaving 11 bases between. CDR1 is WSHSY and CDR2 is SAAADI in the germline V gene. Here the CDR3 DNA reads TGCGCCAGCAGTGAGACTCGGACAGTTAATGAAAAACTGTTTTTT. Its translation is CASSETRTVNEKLFF.

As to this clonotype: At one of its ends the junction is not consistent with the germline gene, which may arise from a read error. As DNA, the CDR3 is TGTGCTAGCAGCCCAGGGTACCACAATGAGCAGTTCTTC. Translated: CASSPGYHNEQFF. This chain links TRBV7-7 with TRBJ2-1; D perhaps matches TRBD1 (5 bases). This CDR3 has 13 residues. CDR1 is SSHAT and CDR2 is FNYEAQ in the germline V gene (reference sequence).

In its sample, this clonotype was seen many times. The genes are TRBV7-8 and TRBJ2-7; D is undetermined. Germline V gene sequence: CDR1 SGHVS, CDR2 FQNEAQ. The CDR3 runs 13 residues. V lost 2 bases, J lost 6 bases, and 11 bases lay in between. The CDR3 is CASSLTVRGEQYF. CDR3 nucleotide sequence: TGTGCCAGCAGCTTAACGGTAAGAGGCGAGCAGTACTTC.

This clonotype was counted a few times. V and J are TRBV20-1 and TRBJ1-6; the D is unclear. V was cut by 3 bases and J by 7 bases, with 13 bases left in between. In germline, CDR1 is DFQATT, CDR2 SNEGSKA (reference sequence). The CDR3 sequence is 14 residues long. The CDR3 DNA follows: TGCAGTGCTAGTATGGCTGGAACAAATTCACCCCTCCACTTT. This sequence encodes CSASMAGTNSPLHF.

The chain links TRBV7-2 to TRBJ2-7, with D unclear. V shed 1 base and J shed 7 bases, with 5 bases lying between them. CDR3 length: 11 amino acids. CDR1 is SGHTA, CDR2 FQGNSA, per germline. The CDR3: CASSLGEEQYF. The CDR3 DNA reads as TGTGCCAGCAGCTTAGGGGAAGAGCAGTACTTC.

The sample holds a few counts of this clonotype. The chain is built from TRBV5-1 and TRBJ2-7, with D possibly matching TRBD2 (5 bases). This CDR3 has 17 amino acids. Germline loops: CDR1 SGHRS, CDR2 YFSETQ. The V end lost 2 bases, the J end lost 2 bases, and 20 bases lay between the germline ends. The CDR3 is CASSFHVGEGNAYEQYF. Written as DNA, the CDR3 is TGCGCCAGCAGCTTCCACGTAGGAGAGGGAAACGCCTACGAGCAGTACTTC.

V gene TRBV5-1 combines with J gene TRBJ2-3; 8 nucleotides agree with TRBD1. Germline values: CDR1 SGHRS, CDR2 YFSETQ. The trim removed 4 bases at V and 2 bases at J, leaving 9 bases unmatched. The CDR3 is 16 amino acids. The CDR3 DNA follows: TGCGCCAGCAGCCCTATGGACAGGGCCTCCACAGATACGCAGTATTTT. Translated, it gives CASSPMDRASTDTQYF.

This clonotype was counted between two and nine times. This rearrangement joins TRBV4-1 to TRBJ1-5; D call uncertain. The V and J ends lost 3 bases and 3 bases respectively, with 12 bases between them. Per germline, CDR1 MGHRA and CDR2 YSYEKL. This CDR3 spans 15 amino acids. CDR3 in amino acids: CASSHADGYNQPQHF. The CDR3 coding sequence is TGCGCCAGCAGCCACGCCGACGGATACAATCAGCCCCAGCATTTT.

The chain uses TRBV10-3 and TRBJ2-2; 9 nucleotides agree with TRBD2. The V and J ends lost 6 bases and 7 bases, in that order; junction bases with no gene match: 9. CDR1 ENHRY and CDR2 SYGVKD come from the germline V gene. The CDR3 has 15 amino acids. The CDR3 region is CAIRNPSGNGGELFF. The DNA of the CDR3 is TGTGCCATCAGAAACCCTAGCGGGAACGGCGGGGAGCTGTTTTTT.

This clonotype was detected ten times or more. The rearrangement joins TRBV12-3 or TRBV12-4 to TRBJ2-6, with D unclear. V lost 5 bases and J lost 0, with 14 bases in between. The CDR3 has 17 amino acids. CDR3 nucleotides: TGTGCCAGCAGTCCATGGACCAGTTCCTCTGGGGCCAACGTCCTGACTTTC. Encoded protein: CASSPWTSSSGANVLTF.

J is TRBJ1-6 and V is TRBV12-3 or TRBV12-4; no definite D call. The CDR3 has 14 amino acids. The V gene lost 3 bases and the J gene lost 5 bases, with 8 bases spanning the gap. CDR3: CASSLARNNSPLHF. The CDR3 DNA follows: TGTGCCAGCAGTTTGGCACGAAATAATTCACCCCTCCACTTT.

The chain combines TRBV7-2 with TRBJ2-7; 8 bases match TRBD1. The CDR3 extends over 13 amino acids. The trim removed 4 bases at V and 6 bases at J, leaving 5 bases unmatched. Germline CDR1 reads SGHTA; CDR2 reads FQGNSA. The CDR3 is CASSSDRAGEQYF. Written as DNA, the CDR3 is TGTGCCAGCAGCTCGGACAGGGCTGGCGAGCAGTACTTC.

CDR3: CASSIGTLNTEAFF. The CDR3 DNA reads as TGTGCCAGTAGTATCGGGACACTCAACACTGAAGCTTTCTTT. V and J are TRBV19 and TRBJ1-1; a weak D match, TRBD1 (6 bases). The CDR3 runs 14 residues. From germline, CDR1 is LNHDA and CDR2 SQIVND (reference sequence). V was cut by 3 bases and J by 2 bases, with 10 bases left in between.

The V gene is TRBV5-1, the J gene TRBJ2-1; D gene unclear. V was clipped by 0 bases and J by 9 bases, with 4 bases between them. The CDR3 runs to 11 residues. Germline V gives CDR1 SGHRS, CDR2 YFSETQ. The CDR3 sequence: CASSLAIEQFF. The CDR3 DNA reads TGCGCCAGCAGCTTGGCCATTGAGCAGTTCTTC.

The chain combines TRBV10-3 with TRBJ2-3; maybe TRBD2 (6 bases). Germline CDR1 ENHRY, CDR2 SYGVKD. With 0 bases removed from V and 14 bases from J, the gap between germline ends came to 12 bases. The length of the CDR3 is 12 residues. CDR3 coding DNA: TGTGCCATCAGTGAGTCCGTTGAAGCGGGGTATTTT. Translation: CAISESVEAGYF.

The CDR3 DNA is TGCGCCAGCAGCCAAGGCCTAGGATCCTACAATGAGCAGTTCTTC. Translation gives CASSQGLGSYNEQFF. The chain combines TRBV4-1 with TRBJ2-1; D is ambiguous. The CDR3 is made up of 15 amino acids. Germline lookup yields CDR1 MGHRA and CDR2 YSYEKL. Trimming shortened V by 1 base and J by 1 base, and 8 bases separated the two germline ends.

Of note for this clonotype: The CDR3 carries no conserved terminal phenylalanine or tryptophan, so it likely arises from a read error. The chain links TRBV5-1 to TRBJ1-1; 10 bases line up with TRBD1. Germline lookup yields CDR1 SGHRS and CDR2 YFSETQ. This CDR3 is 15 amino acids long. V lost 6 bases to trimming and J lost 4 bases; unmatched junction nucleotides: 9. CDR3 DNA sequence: TGCGCCAGCACTCTGGGACAGGGGCCTTTCACTGAAGCTTTCTCT. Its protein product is CASTLGQGPFTEAFS.

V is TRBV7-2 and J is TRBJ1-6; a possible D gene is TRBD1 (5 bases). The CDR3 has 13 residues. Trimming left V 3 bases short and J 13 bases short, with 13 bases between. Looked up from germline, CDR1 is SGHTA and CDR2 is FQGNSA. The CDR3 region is CASSFGLGGPLHF. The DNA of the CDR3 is TGTGCCAGCAGCTTCGGGCTCGGGGGGCCCCTCCACTTT.

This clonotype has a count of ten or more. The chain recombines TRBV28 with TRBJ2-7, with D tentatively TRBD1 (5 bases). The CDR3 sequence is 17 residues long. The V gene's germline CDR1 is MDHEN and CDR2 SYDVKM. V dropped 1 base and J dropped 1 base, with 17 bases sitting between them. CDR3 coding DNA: TGTGCCAGCAGTTTATCCGGTGGGGCAGGGTGGTCCTACGAGCAGTACTTC. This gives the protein CASSLSGGAGWSYEQYF. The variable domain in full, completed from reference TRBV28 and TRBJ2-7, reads DVKVTQSSRYLVKRTGEKVFLECVQDMDHENMFWYRQDPGLGLRLIYFSYDVKMKEKGDIPEGYSVSREKKERFSLILESASTNQTSMYLCASSLSGGAGWSYEQYFGPGTRLTVT.

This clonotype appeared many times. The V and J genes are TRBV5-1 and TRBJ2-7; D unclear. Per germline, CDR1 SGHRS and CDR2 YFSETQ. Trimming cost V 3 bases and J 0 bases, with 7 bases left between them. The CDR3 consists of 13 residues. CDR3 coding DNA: TGCGCCAGCAGCTCCCTGGACTCCTACGAGCAGTACTTC. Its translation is CASSSLDSYEQYF.

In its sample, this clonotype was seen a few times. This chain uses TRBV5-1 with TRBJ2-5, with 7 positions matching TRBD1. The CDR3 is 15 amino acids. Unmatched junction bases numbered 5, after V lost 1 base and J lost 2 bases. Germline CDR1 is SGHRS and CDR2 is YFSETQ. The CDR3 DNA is TGCGCCAGCAGCTTGACAGGGGTGAAACAAGAGACCCAGTACTTC. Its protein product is CASSLTGVKQETQYF. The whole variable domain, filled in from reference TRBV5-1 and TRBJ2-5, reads KAGVTQTPRYLIKTRGQQVTLSCSPISGHRSVSWYQQTPGQGLQFLFEYFSETQRNKGNFPGRFSGRQFSNSRSEMNVSTLELGDSALYLCASSLTGVKQETQYFGPGTRLLVL.

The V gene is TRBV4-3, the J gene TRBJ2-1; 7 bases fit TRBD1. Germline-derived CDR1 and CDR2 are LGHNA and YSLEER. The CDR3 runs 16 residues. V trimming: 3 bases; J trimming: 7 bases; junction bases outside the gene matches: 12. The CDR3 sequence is CASSHEPGQLPNEQFF. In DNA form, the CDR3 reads TGCGCCAGCAGCCACGAACCGGGACAGTTACCTAATGAGCAGTTCTTC.

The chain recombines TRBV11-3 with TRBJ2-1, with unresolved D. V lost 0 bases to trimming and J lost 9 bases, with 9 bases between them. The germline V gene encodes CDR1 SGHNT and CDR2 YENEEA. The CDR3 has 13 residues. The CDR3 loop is CASSLESTTEQFF. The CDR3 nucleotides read TGTGCCAGCAGCTTAGAAAGCACAACTGAGCAGTTCTTC. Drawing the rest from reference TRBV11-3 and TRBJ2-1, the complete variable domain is EAGVVQSPRYKIIEKKQPVAFWCNPISGHNTLYWYLQNLGQGPELLIRYENEEAVDDSQLPKDRFSAERLKGVDSTLKIQPAELGDSAVYLCASSLESTTEQFFGPGTRLTVL.

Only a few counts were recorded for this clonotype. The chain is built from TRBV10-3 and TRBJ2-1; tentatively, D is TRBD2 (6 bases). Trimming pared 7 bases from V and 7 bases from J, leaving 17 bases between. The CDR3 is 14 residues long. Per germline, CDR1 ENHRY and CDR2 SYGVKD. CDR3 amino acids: CAIKLEEGRNEQFF. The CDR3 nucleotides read TGTGCCATCAAGTTAGAGGAGGGCCGGAATGAGCAGTTCTTC.

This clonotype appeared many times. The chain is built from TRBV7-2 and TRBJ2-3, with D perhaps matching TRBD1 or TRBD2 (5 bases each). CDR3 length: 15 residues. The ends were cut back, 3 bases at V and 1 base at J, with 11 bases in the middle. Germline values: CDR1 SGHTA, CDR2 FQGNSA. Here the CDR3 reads CASSLGRSGTDTQYF. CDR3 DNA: TGTGCCAGCAGCTTGGGACGGAGTGGCACAGATACGCAGTATTTT.

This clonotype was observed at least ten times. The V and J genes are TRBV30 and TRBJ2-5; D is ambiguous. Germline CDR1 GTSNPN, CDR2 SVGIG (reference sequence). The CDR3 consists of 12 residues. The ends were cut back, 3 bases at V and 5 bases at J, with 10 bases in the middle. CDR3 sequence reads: CAWRSGRETQYF. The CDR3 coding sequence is TGTGCCTGGAGATCCGGCCGGGAGACCCAGTACTTC.

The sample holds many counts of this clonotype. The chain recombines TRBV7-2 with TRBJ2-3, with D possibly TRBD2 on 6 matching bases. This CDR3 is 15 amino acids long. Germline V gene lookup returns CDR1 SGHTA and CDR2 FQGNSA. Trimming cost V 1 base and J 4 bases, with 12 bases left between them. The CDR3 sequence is CASSLVAQRADTQYF. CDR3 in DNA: TGTGCCAGCAGCTTAGTTGCCCAGCGGGCAGATACGCAGTATTTT.

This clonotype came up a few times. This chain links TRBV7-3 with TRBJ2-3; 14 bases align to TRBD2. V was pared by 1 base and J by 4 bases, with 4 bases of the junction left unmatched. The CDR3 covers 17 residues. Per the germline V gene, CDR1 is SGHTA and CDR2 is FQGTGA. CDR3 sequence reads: CASSLRGLAGVADTQYF. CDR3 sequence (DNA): TGTGCCAGCAGCTTAAGGGGACTAGCGGGGGTGGCAGATACGCAGTATTTT.